The rows below give T cell receptor beta chains drawn from one sample of a study of shared clonotypes between healthy human individuals. Sequencing used immunoSEQ multiplex PCR; TCRdb keeps in-frame clones, though not all of them. The sample contains hundreds of thousands of clones, around 73% of which appear only once. Sequencing was done on a sample of memory CD4+ T cells sorted from blood. The receptor set was obtained from a woman in her twenties or thirties in good health. Each CDR3 is given with its conserved first and last residue. D genes are given only for firm matches. For some rows the clone size is stated as once, few or many, or as a class when expanded; others skip it.

v_call	clone_size	j_call	d_call	cdr3_nt	cdr3_aa
TRBV7-9	once	TRBJ1-4	TRBD1	TGTGCCAGCAGCTTAACCGGGACAGAGAATGAAAAACTGTTTTTT	CASSLTGTENEKLFF
TRBV5-6	NA	TRBJ2-1	NA	TGTGCCAGCAGCTTGAGGCTATACAATGAGCAGTTCTTC	CASSLRLYNEQFF
TRBV29-1	few	TRBJ1-1	TRBD1	TGCAGCGCCCGACAGGGGACGGACACTGAAGCTTTCTTT	CSARQGTDTEAFF
TRBV7-2	NA	TRBJ1-4	NA	TGTGCCAGCAGCTTTTTGATCGGACAGCCTAATGAAAAACTGTTTTTT	CASSFLIGQPNEKLFF
TRBV19	NA	TRBJ1-1	NA	TGTGCCAGTAGCAGCCAGGGGTACACTGAAGCTTTCTTT	CASSSQGYTEAFF
TRBV29-1	NA	TRBJ1-1	NA	TGCAGCGTTCAAGGAGGGTCGGGCGAAGCTTTCTTT	CSVQGGSGEAFF
TRBV4-2	NA	TRBJ1-1	NA	TGTGCCAGCAGCCAAGAAGGGAGGGGAGCGGTAGTCACTGAAGCTTTCTTT	CASSQEGRGAVVTEAFF
TRBV29-1	NA	TRBJ1-3	NA	TGCAGCGTTGAAGACCCAGTAAACACCATATATTTT	CSVEDPVNTIYF
TRBV28	NA	TRBJ2-4	NA	TGTGCCAGCAGTTCCGGGGCCAAAAACATTCAGTACTTC	CASSSGAKNIQYF
TRBV11-2	NA	TRBJ2-7	TRBD2	TGTGCCAGCAGGAGACTAGCGGGTGAGCAGTACTTC	CASRRLAGEQYF
TRBV5-1	NA	TRBJ1-2	TRBD1	TGCGCCAGCAGAATCGGGACAGCTAACTATGGCTACACCTTC	CASRIGTANYGYTF
TRBV27	NA	TRBJ2-5	NA	TGTGCCAGCAGTTTCACCGGGCGCGTAGAGACCCAGTACTTC	CASSFTGRVETQYF
TRBV27	NA	TRBJ1-4	NA	TGTGCCAGCAGTTCCTGGGGTGCTAATGAAAAACTGTTTTTT	CASSSWGANEKLFF
TRBV28	NA	TRBJ1-1	NA	TGTGCCAGCAGTCTCCGACTTACAAAGAACACTGAAGCTTTCTTT	CASSLRLTKNTEAFF
TRBV6-1	NA	TRBJ2-7	TRBD1	TGTGCCAGCCGGGGACAGGGGGTCTACGAGCAGTACTTC	CASRGQGVYEQYF
TRBV19	NA	TRBJ1-2	NA	TGTGCCAGTAAGGACGGCAACTATGGCTACACCTTC	CASKDGNYGYTF
TRBV9	NA	TRBJ2-5	NA	TGTGCCAGCAGCGTCGGGGGGCTGGAGACCCAGTACTTC	CASSVGGLETQYF
TRBV5-1	NA	TRBJ2-1	NA	TGCGCCAGCAGCGAGAGGGGGAATGAGCAGTTCTTC	CASSERGNEQFF
TRBV6-5	NA	TRBJ2-3	TRBD2	TGTGCCAGCAGGCTGACTAGCGGGAGCACAGATACGCAGTATTTT	CASRLTSGSTDTQYF
TRBV7-9	NA	TRBJ1-1	NA	TGTGCCAGCAGCGCATTCATAGTGAACACTGAAGCTTTCTTT	CASSAFIVNTEAFF
TRBV10-3	NA	TRBJ2-7	NA	TGTGCCATCAGTGAGGGGACGTCCTACGAGCAGTACTTC	CAISEGTSYEQYF
TRBV4-1	NA	TRBJ1-2	NA	TGCGCCAGCAGCCAAGGACGGGCGGGGAGCTATGGCTACACCTTC	CASSQGRAGSYGYTF
TRBV11-1	NA	TRBJ2-7	NA	TGTGCCAGCAGCTTAGAAGCAGGGCGGACCTACGAGCAGTACTTC	CASSLEAGRTYEQYF
TRBV7-2	NA	TRBJ2-3	TRBD2	TGTGCCAGCAGCTCTTTCCTAGCGGGAGGGCTCACAGATACGCAGTATTTT	CASSSFLAGGLTDTQYF
TRBV18	few	TRBJ2-3	TRBD2	TGTGCCAGCTCACCACGACCGGGACTAGCGGGAGCGGGGAACACAGATACGCAGTATTTT	CASSPRPGLAGAGNTDTQYF
TRBV27	NA	TRBJ2-3	TRBD1	TGTGCCAGCACCCCGACAGGGTACGCCAGTCGGCCGCAGTATTTT	CASTPTGYASRPQYF
TRBV28	many	TRBJ2-7	TRBD2	TGTGCCAGCAGTAACCTTCGGACTAGCGGGAGGACCACCTACGAGCAGTACTTC	CASSNLRTSGRTTYEQYF
TRBV27	NA	TRBJ1-1	NA	TGTGCCAGCACTAACCGGCCCGGGGCTCCCACTGAAGCTTTCTTT	CASTNRPGAPTEAFF
TRBV28	NA	TRBJ1-1	TRBD1	TGTGCCAGCAGTACACTACAGGGGACCATGAACACTGAAGCTTTCTTT	CASSTLQGTMNTEAFF
TRBV7-3	NA	TRBJ1-3	TRBD1	TGTGCCAGCGCAATGCTGGGGACAGGGGACACCATATATTTT	CASAMLGTGDTIYF
TRBV27	NA	TRBJ2-7	NA	TGTGCCAGCAGTTTTGTAGGGGAAGAGCAGTACTTC	CASSFVGEEQYF
TRBV15	NA	TRBJ2-3	NA	TGTGCCACCAGCAGAGTAAGGGGGACCTTCGGCACAGATACGCAGTATTTT	CATSRVRGTFGTDTQYF
TRBV19	NA	TRBJ1-1	TRBD1	TGTGCCAGTAGTACCGACAGGGTGTTCGCCCCTGAAGCTTTCTTT	CASSTDRVFAPEAFF
TRBV18	NA	TRBJ2-1	TRBD1	TGTGCCAGCTCACGGGCGAAAACAGGGGGGAATGAGCAGTTCTTC	CASSRAKTGGNEQFF
TRBV5-4	few	TRBJ2-6	NA	TGTGCCAGCAGCTTGGATCCAGGGGATGGGGCCAACGTCCTGACTTTC	CASSLDPGDGANVLTF
TRBV11-2	once	TRBJ2-2	NA	TGTGCCAGCAGCTCCTATTCAGGAGGGAGCGGGACCGGGGAGCTGTTTTTT	CASSSYSGGSGTGELFF
TRBV14	NA	TRBJ2-7	TRBD2	TGTGCCAGCAGCCTAGCGGGAGTCATGAACGAGCAGTACTTC	CASSLAGVMNEQYF